The 8 T cell receptor beta chains given below trace back to one sample, sequenced in a study of blood T cell repertoires in COVID-19. The method was immunoSEQ multiplex PCR; TCRdb's version includes in-frame clones alone and lacks a portion of them. The table lists 190,000 or so clones, roughly 90% of them singletons. What was sequenced was PBMCs or T cells enriched from blood (not recorded which). The receptor set was obtained from a woman between 18 and 29 years old who had recovered from COVID-19.

The chain uses TRBV5-6 and TRBJ1-2; D is unresolved. Trimming stripped 4 bases from V and 1 base from J, with 14 bases between. Germline V gene sequence: CDR1 SGHDT, CDR2 YYEEEE. CDR3 size: 15 residues. The CDR3 sequence: CASSQVDGFNYGYTF. DNA for the CDR3: TGTGCCAGCAGCCAAGTAGACGGGTTTAACTATGGCTACACCTTC. Combining the CDR3 with reference TRBV5-6 and TRBJ1-2 gives the whole variable domain DAGVTQSPTHLIKTRGQQVTLRCSPKSGHDTVSWYQQALGQGPQFIFQYYEEEERQRGNFPDRFSGHQFPNYSSELNVNALLLGDSALYLCASSQVDGFNYGYTFGSGTRLTVV.

The chain joins TRBV30 to TRBJ2-3; 9 nucleotides match TRBD2. The CDR3 sequence is 16 residues long. The V gene end was trimmed by 2 bases and the J gene end by 2 bases; junction bases not matched to a gene: 8. Germline CDR1 and CDR2: GTSNPN and SVGIG (reference sequence). Here the CDR3 DNA reads TGTGCCTGGAGTAAGGCGGGGGGGCCATTCACAGATACGCAGTATTTT. Protein: CAWSKAGGPFTDTQYF.

The gene calls are TRBV5-5 and TRBJ1-1, with no clear D. Trimming removed 2 bases at V and 6 bases at J, with 11 bases between. Germline CDR1 and CDR2: SGHKS and YYEKEE (reference sequence). The CDR3 length is 13 residues. CDR3 bases: TGTGCCAGCAGCTTCTCCGAGGGATCTGAAGCTTTCTTT. Encoded protein: CASSFSEGSEAFF.

This chain uses TRBV27 with TRBJ1-5; D uncertain. The length of the CDR3 is 14 residues. The V gene lost 3 bases and the J gene lost 6 bases, with 12 bases spanning the gap. From germline, CDR1 is MNHEY and CDR2 SMNVEV (reference sequence). CDR3 residues: CASSLSTGGQPQHF. CDR3 bases: TGTGCCAGCAGTTTGAGCACGGGTGGTCAGCCCCAGCATTTT.

The CDR3: CASSQEGTGSRDYGYTF. Written as DNA, the CDR3 is TGCGCCAGCAGCCAAGAGGGGACAGGGTCAAGGGACTATGGCTACACCTTC. The rearrangement links TRBV4-1 to TRBJ1-2; 9 positions agree with TRBD1. The CDR3 runs to 17 residues. With V trimmed by 0 bases and J by 3 bases, 8 bases remained unmatched. Germline V gene lookup returns CDR1 MGHRA and CDR2 YSYEKL.

The chain joins TRBV18 to TRBJ1-1, with TRBD1 matching over 8 bases. CDR3 length equals 15 residues. V lost 3 bases, J lost 3 bases, and 6 bases stayed unmatched. CDR1 is KGHSH and CDR2 is LQKENI in the germline V gene. In DNA form, the CDR3 reads TGTGCCAGCTCACCCCGGACAGGGCGGGACACTGAAGCTTTCTTT. Translated: CASSPRTGRDTEAFF.

This clone has only one observation. The rearrangement uses TRBV4-1 and TRBJ2-1, with 9 bases lining up with TRBD1. The V gene end was trimmed by 4 bases and the J gene end by 6 bases; junction bases not matched to a gene: 10. This CDR3 has 16 amino acids. CDR1 is MGHRA, CDR2 YSYEKL, per germline. The CDR3 reads CASSLPGGQGLNEQFF. CDR3 DNA sequence: TGCGCCAGCAGCCTCCCCGGGGGACAGGGTCTCAATGAGCAGTTCTTC.

The genes are TRBV7-9 and TRBJ1-2; 11 nucleotides match TRBD1. Germline V CDR1 and CDR2: SEHNR, FQNEAQ (reference sequence). J was trimmed by 4 bases and V by 4 bases; bases with no gene match: 8. The CDR3 is made up of 16 amino acids. CDR3 loop: CASSSRTGGAGYGYTF. The CDR3, as DNA: TGTGCCAGCAGCTCCCGGACAGGGGGCGCGGGCTATGGCTACACCTTC.